This TCR beta chain was captured in a study of response to subunit inactivated influenza vaccine. General observations from the study: The study's authors posited that every seasonal influenza vaccination enlists few new T cells.

The junction had 6 bases not matched to a gene; V was cut back by 8 bases and J by 6 bases. In germline, CDR1 is DFQATT, CDR2 SNEGSKA (reference sequence). The CDR3 is 14 residues long. MiXCR, applied by TCRdb to the RT-PCR reads, yields one record per CDR3 protein. The table includes roughly 500,000 distinct CDR3 sequences, 16% detected once. Only a few counts were recorded for this clonotype. Its antigen is unidentified. V is TRBV20-1 and J is TRBJ2-1, with 14 bases aligning to TRBD2. The clonotype was recovered from a man aged 45-69 years who received an inactivated influenza vaccine. The material was CD4+ T cells sorted from PBMCs, obtained less than 25 months after vaccination. CDR3: CSTSGTSGGNEQFF. CDR3 nucleotides: TGCAGTACCTCCGGGACTAGCGGGGGCAATGAGCAGTTCTTC.